What follows describes a single T cell receptor (beta chain). The source of the sample is a study of blood T cell repertoires in COVID-19. Overall study context: Italy, Spain and the United States were the sources of the convalescent and acute COVID-19 samples.

Per the study methods: Amplifying reference gene primers gave estimates of nucleated cell counts. TCRdb keeps only in-frame clones here, not all; method: immunoSEQ multiplex PCR. That table is the source of V, J and clone size, and D and trimming were worked out from the DNA. In the table there are roughly 190,000 clones, 70% to 80% of which are singletons. This CDR3 has 16 residues. V was pared by 7 bases and J by 0 bases, with 15 bases between. Germline V CDR1 and CDR2: LNHDA, SQIVND (reference sequence). J is TRBJ1-4 and V is TRBV19; TRBD1 might be the D (5 bases). Specimen: peripheral blood. The receptor was derived from a woman aged 45-65 years with acute or convalescent COVID-19. CDR3 nucleotide sequence: TGTGCCAGTACCGGGACTACGGGAGCAACTAATGAAAAACTGTTTTTT. Its protein is CASTGTTGATNEKLFF.